This T cell receptor beta chain was profiled in a study of spatial heterogeneity in lung cancer. Whole-study findings and limits: Counts of expanded intratumoral alpha and beta TCRs tracked tumor mutation counts.

The study tagged each TCR cDNA molecule with a unique molecular identifier. MiXCR, applied by TCRdb to the 5' RACE reads, yields one record per CDR3 protein. The sample shows around 4,100 distinct CDR3 sequences, roughly 9.9% of them seen only once. By sample share, this clonotype is medium-sized (0.01 to 0.1%). Antigen unknown. This beta chain was picked up by a library intended for alpha chains and is off target, so its count carries little meaning. V gave up 5 bases and J gave up 4 bases; unmatched junction bases: 2. The CDR3 loop spans 14 amino acids. The time point is: sample taken at primary tumor resection. The donor population consisted of about 75 patients with untreated, early-stage non-small cell lung cancer.

This TCR came from a male donor with early-stage non-small cell lung cancer. The sequences come from lung tumor tissue, collected at surgery. This chain uses TRBV12-3 or TRBV12-4 with TRBJ2-7, with TRBD2 matching 13 bases. In DNA, the CDR3 is TGTGCCAGCAGTACACTAGCGGGAGGGTACGAGCAGTACTTC. Translating gives CASSTLAGGYEQYF.